The 20 T cell receptor beta chains below all came from one sample that was sequenced in a study of blood T cell repertoires in COVID-19. Only in-frame clones appear in the TCRdb table, and some are missing; sequencing was by immunoSEQ multiplex PCR. Of some 100,000 clones listed, 70% to 90% are singletons. The sample consisted of peripheral blood. The receptors originated from a human donor in a cohort sampled during active COVID-19.

CDR3 nucleotide sequence: TGTGCCAGTCCAGCGAACACCGGGGAGCTGTTTTTT. It is translated as CASPANTGELFF. The gene calls are TRBV30 and TRBJ2-2; D not certain. The CDR3 runs to 12 residues. Germline CDR1 is GTSNPN and CDR2 is SVGIG (reference sequence). V was trimmed by 8 bases and J by 0 bases, leaving 7 bases between them.

The gene calls are TRBV19 and TRBJ1-5, with a weak D call TRBD1 (5 bases). CDR1 and CDR2 (germline): LNHDA, SQIVND (reference sequence). This CDR3 has 13 amino acids. Trimming pared 6 bases from V and 4 bases from J, leaving 10 bases between. CDR3 sequence reads: CASRGQGNQPQHF. CDR3 in DNA: TGTGCCAGTAGGGGTCAGGGTAATCAGCCCCAGCATTTT.

This clone turned up a few times. This chain joins TRBV4-3 and TRBJ1-4, with TRBD1 as a possible D gene (5 bases). The CDR3 extends over 14 amino acids. The V end lost 2 bases, the J end lost 11 bases, and 15 bases lay between the germline ends. CDR1 LGHNA and CDR2 YSLEER come from the germline V gene. CDR3 in amino acids: CASSQFGAARKLFF. The CDR3 DNA sequence: TGCGCCAGCAGCCAATTTGGGGCTGCTCGGAAACTGTTTTTT.

V is TRBV29-1 and J is TRBJ2-3; maybe TRBD1 (6 bases). The ends were cut back, 8 bases at V and 4 bases at J, with 19 bases in the middle. CDR1 and CDR2 (germline): SQVTM, ANQGSEA. The CDR3 has 14 residues. CDR3 coding DNA: TGCAGCACTGCTGGAACAGGGCCCCCAGATACGCAGTATTTT. It codes for CSTAGTGPPDTQYF.

Worth noting for this clone: The germline gene is not matched at one end of the junction; a read error may be the cause. V gene TRBV6-1 combines with J gene TRBJ1-2; TRBD1 agrees at 9 bases. This CDR3 has 14 residues. Germline CDR1 MNHNS, CDR2 SASEGT. The CDR3 loop reads CASGDRGKTPEHTF. CDR3 DNA: TGTGCCAGCGGTGACAGGGGGAAAACCCCGGAACACACCTTC.

This CDR3 reads CASSLNRDQPQHF. The CDR3 bases are TGTGCCAGCAGTTTAAACAGGGATCAGCCCCAGCATTTT. The genes are TRBV12-3 or TRBV12-4 and TRBJ1-5, with a weak D call TRBD1 (6 bases). This CDR3 is 13 amino acids long. Trimming removed 2 bases from V and 5 bases from J, with 7 bases in between.

The V call is TRBV5-1, the J call TRBJ1-4; 7 nucleotides agree with TRBD1. V was pared by 4 bases and J by 6 bases, with 6 bases of the junction left unmatched. The CDR3 is 14 residues long. CDR1 and CDR2 (germline): SGHRS, YFSETQ. In nucleotides, the CDR3 is TGCGCCAGCAGCCGACAGGGAGGTGATGAAAAACTGTTTTTT. Amino acid sequence: CASSRQGGDEKLFF.

In its sample, this clone was seen once. J is TRBJ1-5 and V is TRBV27; TRBD1 might be the D (5 bases). This CDR3 region has 15 residues. Trimming took off 0 bases at V and 5 bases at J, with 11 bases between the two ends. In germline, CDR1 is MNHEY, CDR2 SMNVEV (reference sequence). The CDR3 region has the DNA TGTGCCAGCAGTTTATCAGGGGCTCGGGATCAGCCCCAGCATTTT. Protein product: CASSLSGARDQPQHF.

This clone was picked up one time. The chain recombines TRBV6-5 with TRBJ2-7; the D is unclear. Germline CDR1 reads MNHEY; CDR2 reads SVGAGI. V lost 0 bases and J lost 4, with 7 bases in between. The CDR3 has 13 amino acids. The CDR3 sequence is CASSYSSLYEQYF. CDR3 sequence (DNA): TGTGCCAGCAGTTACTCGTCCCTATACGAGCAGTACTTC.

This sequence joins TRBV7-6 and TRBJ1-3; maybe TRBD1 (6 bases). There are 15 residues in the CDR3. Deletions cut 3 bases from V and 5 bases from J, with 14 bases between. From germline, CDR1 is SGHVS and CDR2 FNYEAQ. The CDR3, as DNA: TGTGCCAGCAGCTTTAGCAGGGGAAGGAGAAACACCATATATTTT. Residues: CASSFSRGRRNTIYF. The whole variable domain, filled in from reference TRBV7-6 and TRBJ1-3, reads GAGVSQSPRYKVTKRGQDVALRCDPISGHVSLYWYRQALGQGPEFLTYFNYEAQQDKSGLPNDRFSAERPEGSISTLTIQRTEQRDSAMYRCASSFSRGRRNTIYFGEGSWLTVV.

The rearrangement uses TRBV19 and TRBJ1-6; 10 nucleotides match TRBD1. The V and J ends lost 6 bases and 5 bases, in that order; junction bases with no gene match: 7. Germline lookup yields CDR1 LNHDA and CDR2 SQIVND (reference sequence). The CDR3 has 16 amino acids. As DNA, the CDR3 is TGTGCCAGTAGACCGGGACAGGGGCTCGATAATTCACCCCTCCACTTT. It translates to CASRPGQGLDNSPLHF.

The genes are TRBV4-1 and TRBJ2-7, with 8 bases fitting TRBD2. Trimming cost V 4 bases and J 7 bases; bases outside gene matches: 12. This CDR3 contains 15 residues. Germline values: CDR1 MGHRA, CDR2 YSYEKL. CDR3 region: CASSRVRTSRGEQYF. The DNA for the CDR3 is TGCGCCAGCAGCCGTGTGAGGACTAGCCGAGGGGAGCAGTACTTC.

The gene calls are TRBV30 and TRBJ1-5; perhaps TRBD1 as D (5 bases). Germline CDR1 GTSNPN, CDR2 SVGIG (reference sequence). V was cut by 3 bases and J by 7 bases, with 19 bases left in between. CDR3 length: 15 residues. CDR3 region: CAWSGWGGIGQPQHF. In nucleotides, the CDR3 is TGTGCCTGGAGCGGATGGGGGGGGATCGGGCAGCCCCAGCATTTT.

This sequence joins TRBV4-2 and TRBJ1-6; D gene unclear. The germline V gene encodes CDR1 LGHNA and CDR2 YNFKEQ. V lost 2 bases and J lost 9, with 14 bases in between. This CDR3 contains 15 residues. CDR3 sequence reads: CASSQKDWEGSPLHF. For the CDR3, the DNA is TGTGCCAGCAGCCAAAAGGACTGGGAGGGTTCACCCCTCCACTTT.

The V call is TRBV7-3, the J call TRBJ2-3, with 7 bases identical to TRBD1. V lost 5 bases to trimming and J lost 2 bases; unmatched junction nucleotides: 10. The CDR3 sequence is 16 residues long. Germline V lookup: CDR1 SGHTA, CDR2 FQGTGA. The CDR3 spells CASSLLGQTDTDTQYF. Written as DNA, the CDR3 is TGTGCCAGCAGCCTCCTGGGACAGACAGACACAGATACGCAGTATTTT.

The chain couples TRBV5-1 to TRBJ2-2; D call uncertain. Germline CDR1 SGHRS, CDR2 YFSETQ. CDR3 size: 15 residues. The V gene lost 0 bases and the J gene lost 0 bases, with 6 bases spanning the gap. CDR3 DNA: TGCGCCAGCAGCTTGGAGCACCCGAACACCGGGGAGCTGTTTTTT. As protein: CASSLEHPNTGELFF.

The gene calls are TRBV9 and TRBJ1-1, with D tentatively TRBD1 (5 bases). There are 14 residues in the CDR3. Germline V lookup: CDR1 SGDLS, CDR2 YYNGEE. Trimming stripped 0 bases from V and 4 bases from J, with 10 bases between. CDR3 residues: CASSVDQGFTEAFF. CDR3 sequence (DNA): TGTGCCAGCAGCGTAGATCAGGGTTTCACTGAAGCTTTCTTT.

The chain recombines TRBV20-1 with TRBJ1-3, with unresolved D. The germline V and J ends were trimmed by 5 bases and 0 bases, with 11 bases remaining between them. The CDR3 spans 14 residues. Germline-derived CDR1 and CDR2 are DFQATT and SNEGSKA (reference sequence). CDR3 nucleotide sequence: TGCAGTGCTCGTGCCGCGAGCTCTGGAAACACCATATATTTT. Protein: CSARAASSGNTIYF.

The chain joins TRBV6-1 to TRBJ2-2, with 7 bases matching TRBD2. This CDR3 has 15 amino acids. Trimming cost V 3 bases and J 4 bases; bases outside gene matches: 5. CDR1 and CDR2 from the germline V gene are MNHNS and SASEGT. The CDR3 region has the DNA TGTGCCAGCAGTGACGGACTAGTAATCACCGGGGAGCTGTTTTTT. Translation: CASSDGLVITGELFF.

This chain joins TRBV7-9 and TRBJ2-3, with D possibly TRBD2 on 6 matching bases. CDR1 is SEHNR and CDR2 is FQNEAQ in the germline V gene (reference sequence). The CDR3 runs 16 residues. V was trimmed by 5 bases and J by 2 bases, leaving 17 bases between them. In nucleotides, the CDR3 is TGTGCCAGCAGCAAAGGGACTGCTCACTCCACAGATACGCAGTATTTT. Protein sequence: CASSKGTAHSTDTQYF.